These 27 T cell receptor delta chains were sequenced from one sample in a study of Vδ1+ human thymocytes. Study-wide results and limits: Thymic TRG and TRD repertoires appeared highly polyclonal.

RNA was extracted from the cells and then reverse transcribed. CDR3 amplicons came from multiplex PCR with pooled V-gene forward and constant-region reverse primers. TCRdb re-called the multiplex PCR reads using CATT. The data hold 23,000 or so delta-chain clones, with under 8.5% observed a single time. What these receptors recognize is not known. The sequencing sample was made of Vdelta1+ gamma-delta thymocytes from the thymus. As to subset: FACS-sorted CD3+ TCRalphabeta- TCRVdelta1+ TCRVdelta2- thymocytes. Receptor source: a girl younger than two who had congenital heart surgery.

This clone appeared a few times. The chain employs TRDV1 and TRDJ1; 10 nucleotides align to TRDD3. J gave up 0 bases and V 2 bases, and 21 bases lay outside the gene matches. Per the germline V gene, CDR1 is TSWWSYY and CDR2 is QGS. The CDR3 runs to 22 residues. The CDR3 here is CALGESRLTGGSIPEYTDKLIF. CDR3 DNA sequence: TGTGCTCTTGGGGAATCTCGCCTTACTGGGGGATCGATACCGGAGTACACCGATAAACTCATCTTT.

The called J gene is TRDJ1, whereas the V gene has no call. The CDR3 covers 19 residues. In DNA, the CDR3 is TGTGCTCTTGGGGAAGGAGGGGGTGGGGTCGCGAGCCGCACCGATAAACTCATCTTT. This codes for CALGEGGGGVASRTDKLIF.

This clone was seen only a few times. The chain couples TRDV1 to TRDJ1; 7 bases are shared with TRDD3. The junction had 22 bases not matched to a gene; V was cut back by 2 bases and J by 1 base. This CDR3 comprises 21 residues. Germline V gene lookup returns CDR1 TSWWSYY and CDR2 QGS. CDR3 sequence reads: CALGELHPMGELNYPTDKLIF. CDR3 coding DNA: TGTGCTCTTGGGGAATTACATCCGATGGGGGAACTAAACTACCCCACCGATAAACTCATCTTT.

There are a few counts of this clone. V gene TRDV1 combines with J gene TRDJ1, with D tentatively TRDD2 or TRDD3 (7 bases each). The CDR3 totals 22 residues. Germline V gene data show CDR1 as TSWWSYY and CDR2 as QGS. V was pared by 2 bases and J by 0 bases, with 31 bases between. CDR3 sequence: CALGESPLPLPGGPRYTDKLIF. CDR3 nucleotide sequence: TGTGCTCTTGGGGAATCCCCCCTTCCTCTACCTGGGGGCCCTCGGTACACCGATAAACTCATCTTT.

This chain links TRDV1 with TRDJ1, with 11 nucleotides matching TRDD3. After removal of 0 bases from V and 1 base from J, the junction contained 13 bases not matched to a gene. Germline CDR1 TSWWSYY, CDR2 QGS. The CDR3 extends over 20 amino acids. CDR3 amino acids: CALGELLRAGGYRSTDKLIF. DNA for the CDR3: TGTGCTCTTGGGGAACTTCTTCGGGCTGGGGGATACCGCTCCACCGATAAACTCATCTTT.

This chain uses TRDV1 with TRDJ1; 11 bases map to TRDD3. The CDR3 spans 20 residues. The ends lost 1 base at V and 7 bases at J; junction bases unmatched: 20. CDR1 is TSWWSYY and CDR2 is QGS in the germline V gene. The CDR3 nucleotides are TGTGCTCTTGGGGAACAATTGGCCGCATTCCTACTGGGGGATAACTCTAAACTCATCTTT. Residues: CALGEQLAAFLLGDNSKLIF.

The chain recombines TRDV1 with TRDJ1; TRDD3 agrees at 8 bases. V shed 1 base and J 0 bases; nucleotides not matched to a gene: 10. Germline loops: CDR1 TSWWSYY, CDR2 QGS. This CDR3 has 18 amino acids. The CDR3 DNA sequence: TGTGCTCTTGGGGAACCCCCCACTGGGGGCCCGAACACCGATAAACTCATCTTT. Translation gives CALGEPPTGGPNTDKLIF.

No V gene call was produced; the J gene was TRDJ1; TRDD3, as called in the table, went unchecked against the DNA. This CDR3 is built from 20 residues. DNA of the CDR3: TGTGCTCTTGGGGAACTCGCCCTAGGCCAGGAGACCGGCGCTGTTCTTAAACTCATCTTT. Encoded protein: CALGELALGQETGAVLKLIF.

This clone has a handful of counts. The genes are TRDV1 and TRDJ1, with 9 bases aligning to TRDD3. The length of the CDR3 is 24 residues. Per the germline V gene, CDR1 is TSWWSYY and CDR2 is QGS. The V segment lost 0 bases and the J segment 0 bases; nucleotides outside the gene matches: 26. CDR3 protein: CALGELVSHLRWGIVGWNTDKLIF. The CDR3 DNA sequence: TGTGCTCTTGGGGAACTAGTAAGTCATCTAAGATGGGGGATAGTGGGGTGGAACACCGATAAACTCATCTTT.

This clone was seen a few times. V usage is TRDV1 and J usage is TRDJ1, with 7 bases aligning to TRDD3. CDR1 TSWWSYY and CDR2 QGS come from the germline V gene. Trimming cost V 3 bases and J 3 bases; bases outside gene matches: 19. This CDR3 is built from 19 residues. The CDR3 DNA is TGTGCTCTTGGGGAGTATAGGCCTACGCCTGTGGGGATAGCCGATAAACTCATCTTT. Amino acids: CALGEYRPTPVGIADKLIF.

The genes are TRDV1 and TRDJ1; TRDD1 is a possible D gene (5 bases). Looked up from germline, CDR1 is TSWWSYY and CDR2 is QGS. V shed 0 bases and J shed 0 bases, with 41 bases lying between them. The CDR3 is 26 amino acids. DNA of the CDR3: TGTGCTCTTGGGGAACTTTCGAATATCCGAAATGTCGGATGGAAGACAATACTGCCAGACACCGATAAACTCATCTTT. It yields the protein CALGELSNIRNVGWKTILPDTDKLIF.

This clone was seen more than once but under ten times. The junction differs from germline at one of its ends, possibly a read error. The chain couples TRDV1 to TRDJ1, with 11 bases fitting TRDD3. Germline lookup yields CDR1 TSWWSYY and CDR2 QGS. The CDR3 is 21 residues long. The DNA for the CDR3 is TGTGCCCTTGGCTACTTCCTACGGGGTTGGGGGATACGGGGGAGCACCGATAAACTCATCTTT. This codes for CALGYFLRGWGIRGSTDKLIF.

This clone was picked up a small number of times. V is TRDV1 and J is TRDJ1, with 8 bases matching TRDD3. Germline V CDR1 and CDR2: TSWWSYY, QGS. The CDR3 runs to 18 residues. V shed 0 bases, J shed 0 bases, and the junction held 9 bases outside the gene matches. DNA for the CDR3: TGTGCTCTTGGGGAACTAGGTCCGCAACTGGGGGACACCGATAAACTCATCTTT. Translation gives CALGELGPQLGDTDKLIF.

V usage is TRDV1 and J usage is TRDJ1, with a weak D call TRDD2 (5 bases). The CDR3 is 15 residues long. Germline V gene sequence: CDR1 TSWWSYY, CDR2 QGS. V was trimmed by 4 bases and J by 0 bases, leaving 12 bases between them. The CDR3 nucleotides read TGTGCTCTTGGGGGCCTTCGGAGATACACCGATAAACTCATCTTT. Amino acid sequence: CALGGLRRYTDKLIF.

This clone was seen only a few times. The rearrangement uses TRDV1 and TRDJ1, with TRDD2 as a possible D gene (5 bases). CDR1 and CDR2 (germline): TSWWSYY, QGS. Trimming left V 3 bases short and J 1 base short, with 18 bases between. This CDR3 has 17 residues. The CDR3 reads CALGEPTRTGTTDKLIF. CDR3 DNA: TGTGCTCTTGGGGAGCCTACTCGGACAGGGACCACCGATAAACTCATCTTT.

This clone has only a few counts. V usage is TRDV1 and J usage is TRDJ1, with D possibly matching TRDD3 (6 bases). Germline V gives CDR1 TSWWSYY, CDR2 QGS. V gave up 5 bases and J gave up 1 base, with 20 bases separating them. This CDR3 is built from 17 residues. CDR3 nucleotides: TGTGCTCTTGGGAAATTCACGACGGGGGGACTCACCGATAAACTCATCTTT. It specifies CALGKFTTGGLTDKLIF.

This clone was picked up a small number of times. The genes are TRDV1 and TRDJ1; 9 bases are a match to TRDD3. Germline V gene data show CDR1 as TSWWSYY and CDR2 as QGS. This CDR3 has 18 residues. J was trimmed by 0 bases and V by 6 bases; bases with no gene match: 14. CDR3 bases: TGTGCTCTTGGCTGCTCGTGGGGGATATTCCCCAACACCGATAAACTCATCTTT. This encodes CALGCSWGIFPNTDKLIF.

This clone has more than one count but fewer than ten. The chain employs TRDV1 and TRDJ1, with a possible D match to TRDD1 (5 bases). V was shortened by 2 bases and J by 10 bases, with 23 bases between the two germline ends. CDR1 is TSWWSYY and CDR2 is QGS in the germline V gene. This CDR3 has 16 amino acids. The CDR3 here is CALGEGDQRPFNRLIF. The CDR3 region has the DNA TGTGCTCTTGGGGAAGGAGACCAACGTCCTTTTAATAGACTCATCTTT.

This clone turned up a few times. The rearrangement joins TRDV1 to TRDJ1; 9 bases match TRDD3. The J segment lost 1 base and the V segment lost 0 bases, leaving 30 bases of the junction unmatched. CDR1 TSWWSYY and CDR2 QGS come from the germline V gene. CDR3 length equals 25 residues. CDR3 DNA: TGTGCTCTTGGGGAACTTAGGGGATACGTTGATATAAACAGGCTATCACCCCTCATCACCGATAAACTCATCTTT. It is translated as CALGELRGYVDINRLSPLITDKLIF.

This clone was seen a few times. The chain recombines TRDV1 with TRDJ2; no firm D call. The germline gives CDR1 TSWWSYY, CDR2 QGS. CDR3 length equals 16 residues. The V end was cut by 4 bases, the J end by 8 bases, with 20 bases between. CDR3 bases: TGTGCTCTTGGGGTCCCCATCCACGAACCGACGGCACAACTCTTCTTT. As protein: CALGVPIHEPTAQLFF.

Only a few counts were recorded for this clone. The V and J genes are TRDV1 and TRDJ1; TRDD3 matches 10 bases. Per the germline V gene, CDR1 is TSWWSYY and CDR2 is QGS. The CDR3 has 22 residues. V dropped 2 bases and J dropped 4; count of bases not matched to a gene: 25. CDR3 DNA: TGTGCTCTTGGGGAATCGAGGCCTTCCCCTTTGAGGGGGATACGCGGGGGCGATAAACTCATCTTT. Encoded protein: CALGESRPSPLRGIRGGDKLIF.

By share, this clone counts as medium-sized. The chain employs TRDV2 and TRDJ1; the match to TRDD2 covers 8 bases. With 1 base clipped from V and 1 base from J, the junction kept 25 bases outside the gene matches. CDR1 and CDR2 (germline): GEAIGNYY, EKD. CDR3 length: 22 amino acids. The CDR3 region has the DNA TGTGCCTGTGACACACTTAGGCTATGGCCGGGCTTCCTACACAAAACCACCGATAAACTCATCTTT. This translates into CACDTLRLWPGFLHKTTDKLIF.

The chain couples TRDV1 to TRDJ1; a possible D gene is TRDD3 (5 bases). Matching the DNA to germline supplied the J gene, which TCRdb does not give. V lost 5 bases and J lost 3, with 16 bases in between. The CDR3 covers 15 residues. Germline V gene data show CDR1 as TSWWSYY and CDR2 as QGS. CDR3 protein: CALGPAGGLADKLIF. CDR3 DNA sequence: TGTGCTCTTGGGCCGGCGGGGGGCCTCGCCGATAAACTCATCTTT.

V gene TRDV1 combines with J gene TRDJ1; 9 positions agree with TRDD3. The CDR3 extends over 20 amino acids. Trimming took 2 bases from V and 6 from J; bases not matched to a gene: 22. Germline assignment: CDR1 TSWWSYY and CDR2 QGS. CDR3 amino acids: CALGETTLRPGGCCKNKLIF. For the CDR3, the DNA is TGTGCTCTTGGGGAAACTACCCTACGTCCTGGGGGATGCTGTAAGAATAAACTCATCTTT.

This clone was recorded a few times. This chain connects TRDV1 to TRDJ1; TRDD2 might be the D (5 bases). Germline lookup yields CDR1 TSWWSYY and CDR2 QGS. This CDR3 is 21 amino acids long. Trimming removed 0 bases from V and 0 bases from J, with 26 bases in between. The CDR3 loop reads CALGELSPTAEVRPYTDKLIF. The CDR3 coding sequence is TGTGCTCTTGGGGAACTATCACCTACCGCGGAGGTAAGACCGTACACCGATAAACTCATCTTT.

This clone came up a few times. The rearrangement uses TRDV1 and TRDJ1; D might be TRDD2 (5 bases). Trimming stripped 1 base from V and 8 bases from J, with 14 bases between. The CDR3 is made up of 14 amino acids. Germline lookup yields CDR1 TSWWSYY and CDR2 QGS. The CDR3 region has the DNA TGTGCTCTTGGGGAACCCGGGGTCTCCTTCAAACTCATCTTT. Protein: CALGEPGVSFKLIF.

There are a few counts of this clone. The chain employs TRDV1 and TRDJ1; TRDD3 aligns across 13 bases. CDR1 TSWWSYY and CDR2 QGS come from the germline V gene. Trimming cost V 4 bases and J 0 bases; bases outside gene matches: 41. This CDR3 is built from 29 residues. CDR3 sequence: CALGARPPTHWGIRGYVDPRKINTDKLIF. DNA for the CDR3: TGTGCTCTTGGGGCCCGACCCCCGACTCACTGGGGGATACGTGGCTACGTAGATCCGCGAAAAATAAACACCGATAAACTCATCTTT.